The next 17 T cell receptor beta chains were all read from a single sample in a study of T cell responses to AZD1222 COVID-19 vaccine. Data came from immunoSEQ multiplex PCR; TCRdb stores just in-frame clones and leaves some out. The data contain around 110,000 clones, around 91% of them singletons. The specimen was peripheral blood, collected on day 0 of AZD1222 vaccination. These TCRs come from an adult in good health.

This chain links TRBV6-2 or TRBV6-3 with TRBJ1-2; tentatively, D is TRBD1 (6 bases). Trimming cost V 4 bases and J 4 bases, with 13 bases left between them. Germline CDR1 MNHEY, CDR2 SVGEGT. The CDR3 length is 14 residues. Here the CDR3 reads CASSSRWDTYGYTF. CDR3 in DNA: TGTGCCAGCAGTTCACGTTGGGACACCTATGGCTACACCTTC.

The chain couples TRBV7-2 to TRBJ1-5; TRBD1 agrees at 8 bases. The CDR3 length is 15 residues. The germline V gene has CDR1 SGHTA and CDR2 FQGNSA. The trim removed 5 bases at V and 0 bases at J, leaving 3 bases unmatched. This CDR3 reads CASSLQGGSNQPQHF. In DNA, the CDR3 is TGTGCCAGCAGCCTACAGGGGGGTAGCAATCAGCCCCAGCATTTT.

The chain carries TRBV28 and TRBJ1-5, with 7 bases aligning to TRBD1. Germline CDR1 and CDR2: MDHEN and SYDVKM. CDR3 length: 14 amino acids. V lost 6 bases and J lost 6; bases outside the gene matches: 8. The CDR3 protein is CASSPGGVLQPQHF. CDR3 sequence (DNA): TGTGCCAGCAGCCCAGGGGGTGTTCTTCAGCCCCAGCATTTT.

This chain connects TRBV7-2 to TRBJ1-5; no clear D gene. Germline values: CDR1 SGHTA, CDR2 FQGNSA. The CDR3 has 16 residues. The V gene lost 9 bases and the J gene lost 7 bases, with 25 bases spanning the gap. The chain's CDR3 is CASELRGRSSGQPQHF. The CDR3 DNA reads as TGTGCCAGTGAGCTACGGGGTCGGTCGTCCGGGCAGCCCCAGCATTTT.

As DNA, the CDR3 is TGCGCCAGCAGCTTGGACCCCTTCCAACCGAACACCGGGGAGCTGTTTTTT. It is translated as CASSLDPFQPNTGELFF. The chain links TRBV5-1 to TRBJ2-2; D call uncertain. Germline CDR1 reads SGHRS; CDR2 reads YFSETQ. This CDR3 has 17 amino acids. The V end lost 0 bases, the J end lost 0 bases, and 12 bases lay between the germline ends. Full variable domain (outside the CDR3, taken from reference TRBV5-1 and TRBJ2-2): KAGVTQTPRYLIKTRGQQVTLSCSPISGHRSVSWYQQTPGQGLQFLFEYFSETQRNKGNFPGRFSGRQFSNSRSEMNVSTLELGDSALYLCASSLDPFQPNTGELFFGEGSRLTVL.

V and J are TRBV6-2 or TRBV6-3 and TRBJ2-1; D may match TRBD1 or TRBD2 (5 bases each). Germline CDR1 MNHEY, CDR2 SVGEGT. This CDR3 comprises 15 residues. Deletions cut 4 bases from V and 1 base from J, with 11 bases between. The CDR3 sequence: CASSSGDGSYNEQFF. The CDR3 region has the DNA TGTGCCAGCAGTTCTGGGGACGGTTCCTACAATGAGCAGTTCTTC.

V usage is TRBV10-2 and J usage is TRBJ2-7; D ambiguous. Germline V gene data show CDR1 as WSHSY and CDR2 as SAAADI. The V and J ends lost 6 bases and 5 bases respectively, with 11 bases between them. This CDR3 spans 12 amino acids. The CDR3 here is CASSQSYHEQYF. CDR3 sequence (DNA): TGCGCCAGCAGCCAGAGCTACCACGAGCAGTACTTC.

V and J are TRBV7-9 and TRBJ2-2; 8 bases line up with TRBD2. Trimming at V came to 5 bases and at J to 3 bases, leaving 17 bases not matched to a gene. This CDR3 comprises 19 residues. Germline CDR1 is SEHNR and CDR2 is FQNEAQ (reference sequence). The DNA for the CDR3 is TGTGCCAGCAGCCCCCGGGGGGGCCTAGTTGTTGTCTACACCGGGGAGCTGTTTTTT. Translating it yields CASSPRGGLVVVYTGELFF.

The chain recombines TRBV7-8 with TRBJ1-2; D remains unclear. The CDR3 is made up of 16 amino acids. Trimming pared 5 bases from V and 1 base from J, leaving 17 bases between. Germline lookup yields CDR1 SGHVS and CDR2 FQNEAQ. CDR3 amino acids: CASSPWRAGVNYGYTF. The CDR3 bases are TGTGCCAGCAGCCCATGGCGGGCAGGAGTTAACTATGGCTACACCTTC.

This chain uses TRBV4-1 with TRBJ2-7; TRBD1 might be the D (6 bases). V shed 1 base and J shed 0 bases, with 22 bases lying between them. The CDR3 has 19 residues. In germline, CDR1 is MGHRA, CDR2 YSYEKL. CDR3 region: CASSQGDFGLGGLSYEQYF. CDR3 DNA: TGCGCCAGCAGCCAAGGGGATTTCGGTCTTGGGGGCCTCTCCTACGAGCAGTACTTC.

The rearrangement uses TRBV18 and TRBJ1-2; D may be TRBD1 (5 bases). This CDR3 spans 14 amino acids. Germline V CDR1 and CDR2: KGHSH, LQKENI. The V gene lost 2 bases and the J gene lost 2 bases, with 9 bases spanning the gap. The DNA of the CDR3 is TGTGCCAGCTCACCAATCAGGGCAAACTATGGCTACACCTTC. Protein product: CASSPIRANYGYTF.

This clone was seen once. The chain recombines TRBV7-7 with TRBJ2-5; D gene uncertain. The CDR3 is 11 residues long. Germline loops: CDR1 SSHAT, CDR2 FNYEAQ (reference sequence). The V and J ends lost 5 bases and 2 bases respectively, with 3 bases between them. CDR3: CASSQQETQYF. CDR3 nucleotides: TGTGCCAGCAGCCAACAAGAGACCCAGTACTTC.

This chain links TRBV12-3 or TRBV12-4 with TRBJ2-7, with D perhaps TRBD1 (5 bases). CDR3 length: 13 amino acids. Trimming stripped 6 bases from V and 2 bases from J, with 11 bases between. The CDR3 DNA follows: TGTGCCAGCAGCCAGACAGACCCCTACGAGCAGTACTTC. Translated, it gives CASSQTDPYEQYF.

The genes are TRBV24-1 and TRBJ2-3; maybe TRBD2 (5 bases). The CDR3 is made up of 15 amino acids. Trimming removed 3 bases from V and 1 base from J, with 10 bases in between. Germline-derived CDR1 and CDR2 are KGHDR and SFDVKD. This chain's CDR3 is CATSDPGSGTDTQYF. As DNA, the CDR3 is TGTGCCACCAGTGATCCGGGGAGTGGCACAGATACGCAGTATTTT.

This clone occurred a few times. The chain has TRBV29-1 and TRBJ2-1; 7 nucleotides agree with TRBD1. The CDR3 spans 13 residues. CDR1 and CDR2 from the germline V gene are SQVTM and ANQGSEA. V trimming: 4 bases; J trimming: 9 bases; junction bases outside the gene matches: 9. CDR3 in amino acids: CSVARLGGSEQFF. The CDR3 DNA is TGCAGCGTTGCGAGATTAGGGGGCTCTGAGCAGTTCTTC.

The chain is built from TRBV7-2 and TRBJ2-3, with a possible D match to TRBD2 (6 bases). The V end lost 6 bases, the J end lost 0 bases, and 10 bases lay between the germline ends. Looked up from germline, CDR1 is SGHTA and CDR2 is FQGNSA. There are 14 residues in the CDR3. CDR3 DNA: TGTGCCAGCAGGGGCGGGGCCAGCACAGATACGCAGTATTTT. It yields the protein CASRGGASTDTQYF.

The chain has TRBV4-2 and TRBJ2-1, with a tentative D call TRBD2 (7 bases). Germline V gives CDR1 LGHNA, CDR2 YNFKEQ. V lost 0 bases to trimming and J lost 9 bases, with 15 bases between them. The length of the CDR3 is 15 residues. The CDR3 DNA follows: TGTGCCAGCAGCCAAGAAGACGGGGGGCCGGGTGAGCAGTTCTTC. The encoded protein is CASSQEDGGPGEQFF.